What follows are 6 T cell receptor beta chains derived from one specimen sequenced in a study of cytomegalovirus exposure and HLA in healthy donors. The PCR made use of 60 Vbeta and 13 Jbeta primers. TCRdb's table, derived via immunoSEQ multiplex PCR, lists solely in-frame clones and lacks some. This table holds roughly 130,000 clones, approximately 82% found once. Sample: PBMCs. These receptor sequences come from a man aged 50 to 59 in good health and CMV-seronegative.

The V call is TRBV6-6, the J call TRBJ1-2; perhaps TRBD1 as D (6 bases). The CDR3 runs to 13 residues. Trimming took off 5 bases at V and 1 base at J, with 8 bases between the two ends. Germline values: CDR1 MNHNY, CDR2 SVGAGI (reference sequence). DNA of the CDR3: TGTGCCAGCAGTCCGGACAGTAACTATGGCTACACCTTC. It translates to CASSPDSNYGYTF.

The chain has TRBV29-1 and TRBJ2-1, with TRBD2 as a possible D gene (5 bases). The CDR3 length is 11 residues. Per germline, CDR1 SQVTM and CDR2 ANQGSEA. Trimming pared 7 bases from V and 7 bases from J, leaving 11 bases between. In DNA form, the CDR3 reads TGCAGCGCAGGACTGATGAATGAGCAGTTCTTC. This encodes CSAGLMNEQFF.

The CDR3 reads CAWSVLRGTDTQYF. The CDR3 DNA follows: TGTGCCTGGAGTGTACTTAGGGGGACAGATACGCAGTATTTT. V usage is TRBV30 and J usage is TRBJ2-3; the D gene is possibly TRBD1 (6 bases). The germline CDR1 and CDR2 sequences are GTSNPN and SVGIG (reference sequence). The CDR3 has 14 residues. The V and J ends lost 0 bases and 3 bases respectively, with 10 bases between them.

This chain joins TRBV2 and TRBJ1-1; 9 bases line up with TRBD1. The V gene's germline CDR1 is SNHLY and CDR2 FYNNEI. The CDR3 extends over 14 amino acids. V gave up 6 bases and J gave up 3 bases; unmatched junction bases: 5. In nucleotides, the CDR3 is TGTGCCAGCAGCACAGGGGGCGCCGACACTGAAGCTTTCTTT. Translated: CASSTGGADTEAFF.

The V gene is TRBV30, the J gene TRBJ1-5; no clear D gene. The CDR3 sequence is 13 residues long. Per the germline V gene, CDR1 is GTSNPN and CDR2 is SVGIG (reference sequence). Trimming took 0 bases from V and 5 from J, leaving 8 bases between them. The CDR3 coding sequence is TGTGCCTGGAGTGTACGGGAGGATCAGCCCCAGCATTTT. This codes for CAWSVREDQPQHF.

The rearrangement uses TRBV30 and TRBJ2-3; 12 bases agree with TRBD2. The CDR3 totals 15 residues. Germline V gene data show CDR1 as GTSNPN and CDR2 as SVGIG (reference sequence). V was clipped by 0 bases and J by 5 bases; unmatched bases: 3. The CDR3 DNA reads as TGTGCCTGGAGTGTATCTAGCGGGGGGGGAGATACGCAGTATTTT. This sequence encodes CAWSVSSGGGDTQYF.